The rows below give T cell receptor beta chains drawn from one sample of a study of T cells after posttransplantation cyclophosphamide. Using immunoSEQ multiplex PCR, the repertoire was profiled, and TCRdb retains in-frame clones only, with some absent. The sample holds 6,000 to 7,000 clones, about 91% seen once. This specimen was PBMCs, taken approximately 1,300 days after allogeneic stem cell transplant with posttransplant cyclophosphamide. The receptors shown here come from a female patient aged 50-59 years who received an allogeneic stem cell transplant from a related donor, was CMV-positive, and had no GVHD. T cells may partly derive from the graft donor. The CDR3 runs from the conserved cysteine through the conserved F or W. A D gene is named only where the DNA matches it firmly. Size values are once, few and many counts, or a class for expanded clones, and some rows have none.

J: TRBJ1-1
size: NA
V: TRBV25-1
D: TRBD1
DNA: TGTGCCAGCAGTGAGGAGGGACAGACTGAAGCTTTCTTT
CDR3: CASSEEGQTEAFF

J: TRBJ2-2
size: NA
V: TRBV5-1
D: NA
DNA: TGCGCCAGCAGCTTGGGGCGTGACAGTGATAACTCGGGGGAGCTGTTTTTT
CDR3: CASSLGRDSDNSGELFF

J: TRBJ2-7
size: NA
V: TRBV14
D: NA
DNA: TGTGCCAGCAGCCAACTCCCGGGAGACTACGAGCAGTACTTC
CDR3: CASSQLPGDYEQYF

J: TRBJ1-4
size: few
V: TRBV9
D: TRBD1
DNA: TGTGCCAGCAGCGTAGTAGGACAGGGCCGAGAAAAACTGTTTTTT
CDR3: CASSVVGQGREKLFF

J: TRBJ2-7
size: once
V: TRBV30
D: TRBD2
DNA: TGTGCCTGGGGGCGGGAGACCTACGAGCAGTACTTC
CDR3: CAWGRETYEQYF

J: TRBJ2-1
size: NA
V: TRBV28
D: TRBD2
DNA: TGTGCCAGCAGTCATAGGACTAGCGGGGGTAACAATGAGCAGTTCTTC
CDR3: CASSHRTSGGNNEQFF

J: TRBJ2-1
size: NA
V: TRBV27
D: NA
DNA: TGTGCCAGCAGTTTATACAGAGCTGGCAATGAGCAGTTCTTC
CDR3: CASSLYRAGNEQFF

J: TRBJ1-5
size: NA
V: TRBV27
D: TRBD1
DNA: TGTGCCAGCTCCCCCGACGCAGACAGGGCGTTAACTGTCAATCACCCCCACCATTTT
CDR3: CASSPDADRALTVNHPHHF

J: TRBJ1-5
size: NA
V: TRBV6-5
D: NA
DNA: TGTGCCAGCAGGCCCGGGTCCTTTCAGCCCCAGCATTTT
CDR3: CASRPGSFQPQHF

J: TRBJ1-4
size: NA
V: TRBV5-4
D: NA
DNA: TGTGCCAGCAGCACGGGGTCTAATGAAAAACTGTTTTTT
CDR3: CASSTGSNEKLFF

J: TRBJ2-1
size: once
V: TRBV2
D: TRBD1
DNA: TGTGCCAGCGGGGGACAGGGGCTAGAGGATGAGCAGTTCTTC
CDR3: CASGGQGLEDEQFF

J: TRBJ2-7
size: NA
V: TRBV10-3
D: TRBD2
DNA: TGTGCCATCAGTGAGTCCGGGACTAGTCTCTACGAGCAGTACTTC
CDR3: CAISESGTSLYEQYF

J: TRBJ2-1
size: few
V: TRBV7-8
D: NA
DNA: TGTGCCAGCAGCTTAGCTCCTAGCGAGCAGTTCTTC
CDR3: CASSLAPSEQFF

J: TRBJ1-3
size: NA
V: TRBV4-1
D: NA
DNA: TGCGCCAGCAGCCGCCTTTTCGTGGACTCTAACACCATATATTTT
CDR3: CASSRLFVDSNTIYF

J: TRBJ2-2
size: NA
V: TRBV25-1
D: TRBD1
DNA: TGTGCCAGCCGGCCAACAGGGGGCACCGGGGAGCTGTTTTTT
CDR3: CASRPTGGTGELFF

J: TRBJ1-2
size: NA
V: TRBV2
D: TRBD1
DNA: TGTGCCAGCAGTGAAGTCCCAGGGGGGGGCTACACCTTC
CDR3: CASSEVPGGGYTF

J: TRBJ2-7
size: NA
V: TRBV10-1
D: NA
DNA: TGCGCCAGCAGTGACCCGGGACTCAACTACGAGCAGTACTTC
CDR3: CASSDPGLNYEQYF

J: TRBJ1-4
size: NA
V: TRBV5-8
D: NA
DNA: TGTGCCAGCAGCCACATGGAGGACAGAATAAATGAAAAACTGTTTTTT
CDR3: CASSHMEDRINEKLFF

J: TRBJ2-2
size: NA
V: TRBV28
D: NA
DNA: TGTGCCAGCAGGTCCGGTGGCTGGCTAGCAGTTACGAACACCGGGGAGCTGTTTTTT
CDR3: CASRSGGWLAVTNTGELFF

J: TRBJ1-1
size: NA
V: TRBV11-2
D: TRBD1
DNA: TGTGCCAGCAGCCCCCAGGACAGGTGGTTTGGTACTGAAGCTTTCTTT
CDR3: CASSPQDRWFGTEAFF

J: TRBJ2-1
size: NA
V: TRBV19
D: TRBD2
DNA: TGTGCCAGTAGTATCCGGGTTTCCAAAAACCACCCCGGGACTAGCGGCTTCTACAATGAGCAGTTCTTC
CDR3: CASSIRVSKNHPGTSGFYNEQFF

J: TRBJ2-7
size: once
V: TRBV25-1
D: NA
DNA: TGTGCCAGCAGTGAGCCAGGACAGAATTTGGAGTACTTC
CDR3: CASSEPGQNLEYF

J: TRBJ1-2
size: NA
V: TRBV28
D: NA
DNA: TGTGCCAGCAACACAGGGAGCTATGGCTACACCTTC
CDR3: CASNTGSYGYTF

J: TRBJ2-1
size: NA
V: TRBV9
D: TRBD2
DNA: TGTGCCAGCAGCGTAGAAGGGGACTACTACAATGAGCAGTTCTTC
CDR3: CASSVEGDYYNEQFF

J: TRBJ2-1
size: NA
V: TRBV7-3
D: NA
DNA: TGTGCCAGCAGCTTAATCGGGGGATCCTACAATGAGCAGTTCTTC
CDR3: CASSLIGGSYNEQFF